This TCR beta chain was recovered during a study of CD8 T cells in ankylosing spondylitis (dated by TCRdb to 2015 to 2018). Notes on the research overall: The study profiled T cell receptor beta repertoires in healthy donors and ankylosing spondylitis patients to find disease-linked TCR variants. The full study cohort comprised about 25 ankylosing spondylitis patients and about 110 healthy donors. Samples of peripheral blood were taken, and for ankylosing spondylitis patients, synovial fluid was collected as well.

Turning to this clonotype: There is no known antigen for this receptor. Base qualities are not at hand, and no much larger clone is one base apart.

CDR1 is given as DFQATT and CDR2 as SNEGSKA, both from the germline V gene (reference sequence). The CDR3 runs 14 residues from the cysteine to the phenylalanine. The CDR3 DNA has 42 bases and is translated from base 1. V has 3 bases trimmed and J has 5 bases trimmed; junction bases matching no gene number 5. The full study reports these points: Some TCR beta motif variants had previously been reported in synovial fluid and blood of reactive arthritis patients, which suggested common disease-initiation mechanisms. The disease-linked clones were reported to be significantly enriched in matched synovial fluid samples from ankylosing spondylitis patients. In peripheral blood, the disease-linked clones were found at relatively low frequencies and had a CD8+ phenotype. A TCR beta motif of several highly homologous amino acid variants appeared characteristic of blood from ankylosing spondylitis patients.

The listed sequencing device is Illumina HiSeq 2500. TCR beta libraries were prepared by quantitative 5'-RACE with molecular barcodes. The original pipeline was this. A new computational method, built on a probabilistic model of VDJ rearrangement, was used to identify disease-linked TCR variants. TCRdb passed the public sequencing reads through fastp at Q25 and MiXCR, retaining productive beta sequences. When rows share a CDR3 protein, they turn into one entry using the most common DNA and genes. The V and J calls here are based on TCRdb, not the publication. The sample table holds 250,000 to 350,000 distinct CDR3 sequences, of which 15% to 20% were seen once. The ten largest clones represent roughly 8% of the sample.

Specimen: blood, either unsorted or a sorted T cell fraction (not recorded which). The TCR comes from a male donor with ankylosing spondylitis or in good health (not recorded which). The sequence links TRBV20-1 to TRBJ2-1, with 9 bases matching TRBD2. The DNA sequence is given as TGCAGTGCTAGGGGACTAGCTAGCAACAATGAGCAGTTCTTC. Its coded protein is CSARGLASNNEQFF.